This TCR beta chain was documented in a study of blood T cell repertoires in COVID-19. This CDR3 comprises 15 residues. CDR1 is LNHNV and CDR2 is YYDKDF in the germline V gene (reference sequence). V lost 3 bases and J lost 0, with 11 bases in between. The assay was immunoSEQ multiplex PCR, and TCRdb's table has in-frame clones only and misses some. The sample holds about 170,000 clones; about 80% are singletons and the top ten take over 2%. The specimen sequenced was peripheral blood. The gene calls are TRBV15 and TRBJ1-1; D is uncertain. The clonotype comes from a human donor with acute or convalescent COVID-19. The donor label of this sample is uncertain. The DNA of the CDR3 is TGTGCCACCAGCAGGATCAAAACAGTGAACACTGAAGCTTTCTTT. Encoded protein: CATSRIKTVNTEAFF.